The present TCR beta chain was sequenced within a study of response to subunit inactivated influenza vaccine. Each CDR3 protein is one row after TCRdb ran MiXCR on the RT-PCR reads. The sample shows under 950,000 distinct CDR3 sequences, 21% of them seen only once. A few counts support this clonotype. Its antigen is not known. Study results and limitations: Each seasonal flu vaccination may recruit only limited new T cells, authors suggested.

The V gene end was trimmed by 3 bases and the J gene end by 0 bases; junction bases not matched to a gene: 2. Germline V gene lookup returns CDR1 SNHLY and CDR2 FYNNEI. This CDR3 spans 16 amino acids. The rearrangement links TRBV2 to TRBJ2-6, with 7 bases matching TRBD1. The sequence derives from a man aged 45-65 years who received an inactivated influenza vaccine. This sample comprised PBMCs from blood, obtained around 5 days after vaccination. Here the CDR3 DNA reads TGTGCCAGCAGTGACAGGGGGAGCTCTGGGGCCAACGTCCTGACTTTC. Protein: CASSDRGSSGANVLTF.